Shown below are 13 T cell receptor beta chains from a single sample sequenced in a study of blood T cell repertoires in COVID-19. Assay: immunoSEQ multiplex PCR; the TCRdb copy retains only in-frame clones and omits some. This table holds some 290,000 clones, roughly 87% found once. The sequenced sample was peripheral blood. These TCRs come from a woman in her fifties or sixties who had recovered from COVID-19.

V gene TRBV10-3 combines with J gene TRBJ1-4; 7 positions match TRBD1. The CDR3 covers 15 residues. J gave up 6 bases and V 2 bases, and 6 bases lay outside the gene matches. Germline CDR1 reads ENHRY; CDR2 reads SYGVKD. The CDR3 protein is CAISEMRGRDEKLFF. The CDR3 coding sequence is TGTGCCATCAGTGAGATGAGGGGGCGGGATGAAAAACTGTTTTTT.

This chain connects TRBV5-1 to TRBJ2-2; a weak D match, TRBD1 (6 bases). The CDR3 is made up of 14 amino acids. V was clipped by 3 bases and J by 4 bases, with 10 bases between them. Germline V gene lookup returns CDR1 SGHRS and CDR2 YFSETQ. The CDR3: CASSSVGATGELFF. CDR3 coding DNA: TGCGCCAGCAGCTCGGTGGGGGCCACCGGGGAGCTGTTTTTT.

The chain uses TRBV19 and TRBJ1-1; possible D gene TRBD1, 6 bases. Germline V gene sequence: CDR1 LNHDA, CDR2 SQIVND (reference sequence). Between the trimmed V and J ends, which lost 7 bases and 8 bases, there was a span of 20 bases. CDR3 length equals 14 residues. CDR3 in amino acids: CASTTTVTGYEAFF. In DNA, the CDR3 is TGTGCCAGTACCACGACCGTAACAGGGTACGAAGCTTTCTTT.

The rearrangement links TRBV7-9 to TRBJ2-1; no reliable D call. With 5 bases removed from V and 12 bases from J, the gap between germline ends came to 14 bases. CDR1 is SEHNR, CDR2 FQNEAQ, per germline (reference sequence). This CDR3 comprises 12 residues. CDR3 sequence reads: CASSAPDSGQFF. Written as DNA, the CDR3 is TGTGCCAGCAGCGCCCCTGACTCTGGGCAGTTCTTC.

The chain has TRBV25-1 and TRBJ1-4; D is ambiguous. Germline assignment: CDR1 MGHDK and CDR2 SYGVNS. The CDR3 is made up of 13 amino acids. V was trimmed by 5 bases and J by 8 bases, leaving 12 bases between them. The CDR3 spells CASSRLEEEKLFF. As DNA, the CDR3 is TGTGCCAGCAGTCGTCTAGAGGAGGAAAAACTGTTTTTT.

The gene calls are TRBV30 and TRBJ1-5, with D maybe TRBD1 (5 bases). V was shortened by 5 bases and J by 0 bases, with 14 bases between the two germline ends. This CDR3 contains 15 residues. In germline, CDR1 is GTSNPN, CDR2 SVGIG (reference sequence). CDR3 sequence: CAWAIAGSSNQPQHF. CDR3 bases: TGTGCCTGGGCCATTGCAGGGTCTAGCAATCAGCCCCAGCATTTT.

The gene calls are TRBV28 and TRBJ1-2; D gene ambiguous. V was shortened by 7 bases and J by 8 bases, with 17 bases between the two germline ends. The length of the CDR3 is 13 residues. Germline V gene data show CDR1 as MDHEN and CDR2 as SYDVKM. The CDR3 here is CASTTSPSRGYTF. The CDR3 coding sequence is TGTGCCAGCACTACCTCCCCGTCGAGAGGCTACACCTTC.

This chain connects TRBV19 to TRBJ2-3; 9 bases are shared with TRBD2. The trim removed 6 bases at V and 3 bases at J, leaving 4 bases unmatched. Germline V gene data show CDR1 as LNHDA and CDR2 as SQIVND (reference sequence). The CDR3 consists of 14 residues. CDR3 bases: TGTGCCAGTAGCTTAGCGGGAGTTACAGATACGCAGTATTTT. It specifies CASSLAGVTDTQYF.

This chain uses TRBV2 with TRBJ2-1, with unresolved D. Looked up from germline, CDR1 is SNHLY and CDR2 is FYNNEI. The CDR3 loop spans 12 amino acids. Trimming removed 4 bases from V and 5 bases from J, with 6 bases in between. The CDR3 protein is CASSGQDNEQFF. The CDR3 DNA reads as TGTGCCAGCAGTGGCCAGGACAATGAGCAGTTCTTC.

V usage is TRBV20-1 and J usage is TRBJ1-3; D uncertain. This CDR3 contains 10 residues. V gave up 6 bases and J gave up 3 bases, with 3 bases separating them. Per germline, CDR1 DFQATT and CDR2 SNEGSKA (reference sequence). The CDR3 DNA reads TGCAGTGCCCTTGGAAACACCATATATTTT. Protein sequence: CSALGNTIYF.

The chain combines TRBV4-1 with TRBJ2-5; 9 positions match TRBD1. J lost 5 bases, V lost 5 bases, and 0 bases had no gene match. In germline, CDR1 is MGHRA, CDR2 YSYEKL. The length of the CDR3 is 12 residues. This CDR3 reads CASSDRGETQYF. The CDR3 DNA reads as TGCGCCAGCAGCGACAGGGGGGAGACCCAGTACTTC.

The chain carries TRBV5-1 and TRBJ2-7; 11 bases agree with TRBD1. The V segment lost 2 bases and the J segment 0 bases; nucleotides outside the gene matches: 13. The CDR3 length is 19 residues. Germline values: CDR1 SGHRS, CDR2 YFSETQ. CDR3 sequence (DNA): TGCGCCAGCAGCTTATTGGACAGGGGGCGCATGTGGAGCTCCTACGAGCAGTACTTC. Encoded protein: CASSLLDRGRMWSSYEQYF.

The chain combines TRBV12-3 or TRBV12-4 with TRBJ1-1; 7 nucleotides match TRBD1. V lost 5 bases, J lost 4 bases, and 4 bases stayed unmatched. The CDR3 consists of 13 residues. CDR3: CASSRRQGTEAFF. The CDR3 DNA reads TGTGCCAGCAGTAGACGACAGGGCACTGAAGCTTTCTTT.